This T cell receptor (beta chain) was recorded in a study of shared clonotypes between healthy human individuals. Some clones are missing from TCRdb's copy, which holds only in-frame ones; the method was immunoSEQ multiplex PCR. The sample carries about 340,000 clones, roughly 70% recorded once. The germline V gene encodes CDR1 LGHNT and CDR2 FRNRAP. The CDR3 runs to 14 residues. V gave up 1 base and J gave up 7 bases; unmatched junction bases: 4. The V call is TRBV12-5, the J call TRBJ2-1, with 7 nucleotides matching TRBD2. Sample: memory CD4+ T cells sorted from blood. Specified subset: CD45RA-negative fraction. The TCR was taken from a man aged 25 to 40 in good health. In DNA form, the CDR3 reads TGTGCTAGTGGTTTGGACGCGCGGGGGAATGAGCAGTTCTTC. Protein product: CASGLDARGNEQFF.